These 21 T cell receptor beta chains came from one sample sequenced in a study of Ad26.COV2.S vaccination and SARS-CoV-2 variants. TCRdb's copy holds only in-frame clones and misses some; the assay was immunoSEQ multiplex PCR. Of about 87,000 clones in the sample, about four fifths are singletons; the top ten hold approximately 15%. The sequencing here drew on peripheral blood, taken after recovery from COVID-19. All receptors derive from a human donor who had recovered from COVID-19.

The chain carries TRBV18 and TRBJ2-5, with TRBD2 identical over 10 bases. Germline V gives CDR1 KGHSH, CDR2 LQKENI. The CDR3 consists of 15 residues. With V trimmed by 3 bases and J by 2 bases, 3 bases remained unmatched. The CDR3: CASSPLAGGQETQYF. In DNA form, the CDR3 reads TGTGCCAGCTCACCCTTAGCGGGAGGACAAGAGACCCAGTACTTC.

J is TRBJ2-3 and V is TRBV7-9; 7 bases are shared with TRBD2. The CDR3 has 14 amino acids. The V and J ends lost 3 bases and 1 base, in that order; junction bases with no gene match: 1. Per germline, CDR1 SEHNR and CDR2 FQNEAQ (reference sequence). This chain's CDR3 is CASSFAGGTDTQYF. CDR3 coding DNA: TGTGCCAGCAGCTTCGCGGGAGGCACAGATACGCAGTATTTT.

Here the CDR3 DNA reads TGTGCCAGCAGATTTGGCGGTGGGGGCACTGAAGCTTTCTTT. As protein: CASRFGGGGTEAFF. V and J are TRBV28 and TRBJ1-1, with a weak D call TRBD1 (5 bases). This CDR3 comprises 14 residues. Germline assignment: CDR1 MDHEN and CDR2 SYDVKM. V lost 6 bases to trimming and J lost 4 bases, with 15 bases between them. The variable domain in full, with the rest retrieved from reference TRBV28 and TRBJ1-1, is DVKVTQSSRYLVKRTGEKVFLECVQDMDHENMFWYRQDPGLGLRLIYFSYDVKMKEKGDIPEGYSVSREKKERFSLILESASTNQTSMYLCASRFGGGGTEAFFGQGTRLTVV.

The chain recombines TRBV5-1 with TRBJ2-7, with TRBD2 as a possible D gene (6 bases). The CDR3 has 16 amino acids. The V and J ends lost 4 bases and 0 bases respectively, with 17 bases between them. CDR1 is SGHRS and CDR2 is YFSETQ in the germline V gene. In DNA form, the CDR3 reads TGCGCCAGCAGCGGGACTGACCCCTCGAGCTCCTACGAGCAGTACTTC. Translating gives CASSGTDPSSSYEQYF.

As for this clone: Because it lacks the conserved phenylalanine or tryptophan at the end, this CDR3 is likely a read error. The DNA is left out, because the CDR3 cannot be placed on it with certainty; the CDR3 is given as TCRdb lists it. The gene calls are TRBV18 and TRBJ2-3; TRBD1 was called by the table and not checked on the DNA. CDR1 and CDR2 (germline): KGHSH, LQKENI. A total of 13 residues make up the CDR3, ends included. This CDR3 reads CASSPPLFTPQNV.

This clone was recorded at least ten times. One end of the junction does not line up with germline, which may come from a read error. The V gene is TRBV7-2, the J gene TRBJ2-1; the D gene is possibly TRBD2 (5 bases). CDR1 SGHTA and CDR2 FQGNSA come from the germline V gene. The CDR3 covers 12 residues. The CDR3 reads CASSASSNVQFF. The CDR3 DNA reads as TGTGCCAGCAGCGCGTCTAGCAATGTGCAGTTCTTC.

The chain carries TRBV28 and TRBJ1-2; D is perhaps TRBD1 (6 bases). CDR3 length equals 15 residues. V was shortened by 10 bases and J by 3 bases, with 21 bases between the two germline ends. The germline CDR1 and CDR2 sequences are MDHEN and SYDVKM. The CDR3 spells CAILPTPGAYYGYTF. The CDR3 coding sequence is TGTGCCATCCTTCCCACCCCGGGGGCCTACTATGGCTACACCTTC.

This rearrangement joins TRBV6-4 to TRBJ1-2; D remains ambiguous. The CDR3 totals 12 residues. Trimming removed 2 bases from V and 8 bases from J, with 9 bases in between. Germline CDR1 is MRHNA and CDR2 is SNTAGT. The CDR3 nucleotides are TGTGCCAGCAGTGACGTCAATGGCGGCTACACCTTC. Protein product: CASSDVNGGYTF.

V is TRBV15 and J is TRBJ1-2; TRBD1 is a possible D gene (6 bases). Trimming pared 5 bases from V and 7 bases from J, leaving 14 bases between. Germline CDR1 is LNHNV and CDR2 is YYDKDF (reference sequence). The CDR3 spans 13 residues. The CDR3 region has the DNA TGTGCCACCAGCCGACTACAGGGATCTGGCTACACCTTC. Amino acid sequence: CATSRLQGSGYTF.

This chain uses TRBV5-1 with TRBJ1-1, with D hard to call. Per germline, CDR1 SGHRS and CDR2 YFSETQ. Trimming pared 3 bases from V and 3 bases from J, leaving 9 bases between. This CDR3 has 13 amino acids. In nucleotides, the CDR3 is TGCGCCAGCAGCTCTGTAGGACACACTGAAGCTTTCTTT. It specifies CASSSVGHTEAFF.

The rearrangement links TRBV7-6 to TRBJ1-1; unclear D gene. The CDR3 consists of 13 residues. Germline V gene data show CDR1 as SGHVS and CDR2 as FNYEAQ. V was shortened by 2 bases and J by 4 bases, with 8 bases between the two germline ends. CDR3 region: CASSLSRGTEAFF. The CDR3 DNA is TGTGCCAGCAGCTTATCCCGGGGCACTGAAGCTTTCTTT.

The CDR3 coding sequence is TGTGCCAGCAGCCAAGGGGATCTCGGAAATTCACCCCTCCACTTT. The encoded protein is CASSQGDLGNSPLHF. This chain connects TRBV3-1 (or the pseudogene TRBV3-2) to TRBJ1-6; D is uncertain. The germline V gene encodes CDR1 LGHDT and CDR2 YNNKEL (reference sequence). The CDR3 consists of 15 residues. The germline V and J ends were trimmed by 1 base and 7 bases, with 11 bases remaining between them.

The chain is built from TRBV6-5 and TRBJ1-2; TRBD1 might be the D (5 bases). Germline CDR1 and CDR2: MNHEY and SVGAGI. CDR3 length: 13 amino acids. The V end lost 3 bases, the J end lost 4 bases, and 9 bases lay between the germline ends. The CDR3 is CASSYQRGYGYTF. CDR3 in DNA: TGTGCCAGCAGTTATCAAAGGGGCTATGGCTACACCTTC.

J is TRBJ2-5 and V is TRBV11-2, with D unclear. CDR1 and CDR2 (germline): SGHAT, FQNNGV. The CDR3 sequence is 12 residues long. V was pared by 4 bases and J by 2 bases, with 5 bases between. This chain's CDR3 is CASSWPQETQYF. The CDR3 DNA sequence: TGTGCCAGCAGCTGGCCTCAAGAGACCCAGTACTTC. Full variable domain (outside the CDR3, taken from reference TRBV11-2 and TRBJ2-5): EAGVAQSPRYKIIEKRQSVAFWCNPISGHATLYWYQQILGQGPKLLIQFQNNGVVDDSQLPKDRFSAERLKGVDSTLKIQPAKLEDSAVYLCASSWPQETQYFGPGTRLLVL.

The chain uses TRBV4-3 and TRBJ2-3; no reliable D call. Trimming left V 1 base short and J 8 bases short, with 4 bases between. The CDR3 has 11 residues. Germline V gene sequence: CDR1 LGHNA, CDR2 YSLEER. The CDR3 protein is CASSQGFTQYF. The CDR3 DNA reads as TGCGCCAGCAGCCAAGGATTTACGCAGTATTTT.

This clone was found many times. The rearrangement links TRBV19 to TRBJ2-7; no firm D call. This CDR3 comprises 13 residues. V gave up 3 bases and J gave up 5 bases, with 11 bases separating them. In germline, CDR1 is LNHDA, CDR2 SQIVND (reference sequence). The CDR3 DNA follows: TGTGCCAGTAGTATCGGGCGGTTGAACGAGCAGTACTTC. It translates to CASSIGRLNEQYF.

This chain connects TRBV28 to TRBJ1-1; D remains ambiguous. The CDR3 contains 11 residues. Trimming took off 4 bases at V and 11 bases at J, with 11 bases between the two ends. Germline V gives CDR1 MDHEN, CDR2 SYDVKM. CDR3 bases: TGTGCCAGCAGTTCGACCGAAGGGGCTTTCTTT. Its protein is CASSSTEGAFF. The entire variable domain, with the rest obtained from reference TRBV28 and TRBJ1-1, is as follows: DVKVTQSSRYLVKRTGEKVFLECVQDMDHENMFWYRQDPGLGLRLIYFSYDVKMKEKGDIPEGYSVSREKKERFSLILESASTNQTSMYLCASSSTEGAFFGQGTRLTVV.

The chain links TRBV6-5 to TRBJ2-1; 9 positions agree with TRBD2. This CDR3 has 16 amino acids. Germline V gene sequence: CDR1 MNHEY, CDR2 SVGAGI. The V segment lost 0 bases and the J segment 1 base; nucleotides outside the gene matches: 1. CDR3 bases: TGTGCCAGCAGTTACTCTCTAGCGGGGTCCTACAATGAGCAGTTCTTC. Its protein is CASSYSLAGSYNEQFF.

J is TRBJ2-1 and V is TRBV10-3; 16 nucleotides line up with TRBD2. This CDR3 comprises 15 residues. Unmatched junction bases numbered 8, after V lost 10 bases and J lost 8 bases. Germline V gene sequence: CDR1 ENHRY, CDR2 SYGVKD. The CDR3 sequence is CATRGTSGRGDEQFF. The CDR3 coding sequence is TGTGCCACCAGGGGGACTAGCGGGAGGGGCGATGAGCAGTTCTTC.

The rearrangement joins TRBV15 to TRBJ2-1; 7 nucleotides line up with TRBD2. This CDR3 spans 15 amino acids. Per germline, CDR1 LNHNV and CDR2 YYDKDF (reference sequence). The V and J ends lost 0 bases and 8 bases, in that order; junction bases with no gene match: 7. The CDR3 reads CATSRDGGYGDEQFF. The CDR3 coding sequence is TGTGCCACCAGCAGAGACGGGGGGTATGGCGATGAGCAGTTCTTC.

The DNA for the CDR3 is TGCAGCGTTGCCGCAGGGCTCGAGCAGTACTTC. Amino acid sequence: CSVAAGLEQYF. The chain links TRBV29-1 to TRBJ2-7; TRBD1 might be the D (5 bases). The CDR3 is 11 residues long. CDR1 SQVTM and CDR2 ANQGSEA come from the germline V gene. Between the trimmed V and J ends, which lost 4 bases and 6 bases, there was a span of 10 bases.